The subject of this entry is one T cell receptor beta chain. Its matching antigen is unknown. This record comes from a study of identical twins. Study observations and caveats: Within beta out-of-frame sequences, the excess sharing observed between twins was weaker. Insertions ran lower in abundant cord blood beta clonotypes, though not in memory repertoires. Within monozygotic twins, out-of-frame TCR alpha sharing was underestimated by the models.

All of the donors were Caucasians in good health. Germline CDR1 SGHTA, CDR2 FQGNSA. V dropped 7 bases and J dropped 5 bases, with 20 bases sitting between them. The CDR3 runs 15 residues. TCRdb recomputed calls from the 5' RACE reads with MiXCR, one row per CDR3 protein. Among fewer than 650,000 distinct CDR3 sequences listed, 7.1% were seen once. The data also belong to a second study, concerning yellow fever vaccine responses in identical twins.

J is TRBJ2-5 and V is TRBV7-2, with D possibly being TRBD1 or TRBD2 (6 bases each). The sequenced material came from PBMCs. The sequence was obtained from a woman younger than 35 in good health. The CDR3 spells CASIPRRGRKETQYF. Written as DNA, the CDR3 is TGTGCCAGCATCCCAAGACGGGGGCGAAAGGAGACCCAGTACTTC.